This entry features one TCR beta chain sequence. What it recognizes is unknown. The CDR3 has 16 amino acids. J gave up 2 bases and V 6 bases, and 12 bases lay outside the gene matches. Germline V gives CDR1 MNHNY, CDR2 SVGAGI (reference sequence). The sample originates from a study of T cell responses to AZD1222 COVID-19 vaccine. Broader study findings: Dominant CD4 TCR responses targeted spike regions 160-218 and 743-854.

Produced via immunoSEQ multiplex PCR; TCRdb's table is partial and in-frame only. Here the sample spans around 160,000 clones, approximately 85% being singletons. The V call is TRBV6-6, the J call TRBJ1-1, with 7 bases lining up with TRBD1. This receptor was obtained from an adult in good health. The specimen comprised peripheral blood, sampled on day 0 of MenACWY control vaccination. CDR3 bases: TGTGCCAGCAGGGATACAGGGGCCTTTTCCAACACTGAAGCTTTCTTT. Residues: CASRDTGAFSNTEAFF.